This T cell receptor beta chain was observed in a study of cytomegalovirus exposure and HLA in healthy donors (dated by TCRdb to about 2017). The study in broad terms: According to a later analysis, one platform produced both the roughly 120 validation repertoires and the roughly 650 repertoires of the first cohort. In addition to the first cohort of approximately 670 subjects, a separate validation cohort of 100 to 150 different subjects was used. The study aimed to test whether cataloging public T cell receptors could reveal signatures of past pathogen exposure. The study combined high-throughput TCR immunosequencing, statistical association of individual TCRs with disease status, and machine learning to predict cytomegalovirus infection status.

Library preparation employed the immunoSEQ multiplex PCR assay. On the study's bioinformatics: To diagnose cytomegalovirus status from the catalog of TCR beta chain sequences, a statistical classification framework was built. TCRdb holds this immuneACCESS table with in-frame rearrangements only. Some clones are missing; in checked studies, unresolved V genes explain under half, and the rest has no known cause. That table furnishes V, J and clone size, whereas the DNA furnished D and trimming. The sample profile shows over 85,000 clones; 93% of them were found once. The ten largest make up 1.1% of the sample. Overall study results and their limits: In vitro tests confirmed that a few of the cytomegalovirus-associated TCR beta chains recognize cytomegalovirus antigens. In the study, around 150 TCR beta chains were listed as associated with cytomegalovirus. Of the cluster scores, 85% to 95% were above 0 in a later analysis, which found that TCRs clustered in the first cohort also tended to co-occur in the 95 to 150 validation repertoires. A later analysis lacked HLA typing for the validation cohort, so it scored co-occurrence in that cohort across all 120 or so repertoires. Most TCR sequences were observed very rarely across donors, whereas some public TCRs were present in many individuals. The classifier was reported to diagnose cytomegalovirus status with high specificity and sensitivity in both the original and validation cohorts. According to the authors, the approach could potentially be generalized to other disease states and immunological phenotypes.

The germline V gene supplies CDR1 MDHEN and CDR2 SYDVKM. Trimming removed 5 bases from V and 0 bases from J, leaving 11 bases between the germline ends. There are 15 amino acids in the CDR3, from cysteine to phenylalanine inclusive. The kept DNA is CDR3 alone, 45 bases in frame from the first base. The donors were included in the validation cohort of 120 subjects, a group kept apart from the roughly 680-subject first cohort. Concerning this clone: Its antigen target is currently unknown. No much larger clone exists at a distance of one base, and base qualities are not known.

The sequence was obtained from a woman between 25 and 40 years old in good health and CMV-seropositive. The receptor chain draws on TRBV28 and TRBJ1-5; tentative D gene TRBD1, with 5 bases matching. The sequencing sample was made of PBMCs. In nucleotide form, the sequence is TGTGCCAGCAGTCTAGACAGCCGTAGCAATCAGCCCCAGCATTTT. Translated, it reads CASSLDSRSNQPQHF.